This entry lists 17 T cell receptor beta chains sequenced from one sample in a study of CD8 T cells in ankylosing spondylitis. TCRdb recomputed calls from the 5' RACE reads with MiXCR, one row per CDR3 protein. The repertoire holds 380,000 or so distinct CDR3 sequences, about 20% seen once, with approximately 14% in the top ten. The sequenced material came from blood, either unsorted or a sorted T cell fraction (not recorded which). These TCRs come from a male donor with ankylosing spondylitis or in good health (not recorded which).

This clonotype was observed a few times. The J gene is TRBJ2-1, the V gene TRBV5-1, with 11 bases lining up with TRBD1. V shed 3 bases and J 8 bases; nucleotides not matched to a gene: 7. This CDR3 has 15 residues. The germline V gene encodes CDR1 SGHRS and CDR2 YFSETQ. The CDR3 DNA reads TGCGCCAGCAGCTGGGACAGGGGGTTCTTCTATGAGCAGTTCTTC. This translates into CASSWDRGFFYEQFF.

This clonotype was observed a handful of times. V usage is TRBV21-1 and J usage is TRBJ2-2; the DNA was not compared with TRBD1, the D call given in the table. TRBV21-1 is annotated as a pseudogene. This CDR3 is 15 amino acids long. The CDR3 sequence is CASSSPRQYTGELFF. The CDR3 nucleotides are TGTGCCAGCAGCAGCCCCCGACAGTACACCGGGGAGCTGTTTTTT.

This clonotype was seen a handful of times. This chain connects TRBV6-4 to TRBJ2-1; 7 bases map to TRBD2. J gave up 9 bases and V 0 bases, and 14 bases lay outside the gene matches. Germline CDR1 and CDR2: MRHNA and SNTAGT. This CDR3 spans 17 amino acids. Written as DNA, the CDR3 is TGTGCCAGCAGTGACTCTTGGGGTGGGGACTACGTCTCTGAGCAGTTCTTC. Translated: CASSDSWGGDYVSEQFF.

The chain's CDR3 is CASSLSIQGAREQYF. For the CDR3, the DNA is TGTGCCAGCAGTTTATCGATTCAGGGGGCGCGGGAGCAGTACTTC. The chain has TRBV27 and TRBJ2-7, with 8 bases lining up with TRBD1. J gave up 7 bases and V 0 bases, and 8 bases lay outside the gene matches. Germline V gene lookup returns CDR1 MNHEY and CDR2 SMNVEV (reference sequence). This CDR3 has 15 amino acids.

This clonotype was seen repeatedly, ten times or more. The rearrangement joins TRBV28 to TRBJ1-1; TRBD1 aligns across 7 bases. The CDR3 length is 13 residues. J lost 5 bases, V lost 4 bases, and 4 bases had no gene match. Germline CDR1 and CDR2: MDHEN and SYDVKM. The CDR3 region is CASSSRGGTEAFF. The CDR3 DNA follows: TGTGCCAGCAGTTCCAGGGGGGGGACTGAAGCTTTCTTT.

The chain combines TRBV29-1 with TRBJ2-1; no clear D gene. This CDR3 contains 14 residues. Germline-derived CDR1 and CDR2 are SQVTM and ANQGSEA. With 3 bases removed from V and 0 bases from J, the gap between germline ends came to 9 bases. This CDR3 is CSVDSLGSYNEQFF. The CDR3 DNA follows: TGCAGCGTTGATTCCTTGGGCTCCTACAATGAGCAGTTCTTC.

This clonotype was seen a handful of times. The rearrangement links TRBV7-9 to TRBJ2-3; D ambiguous. CDR1 and CDR2 from the germline V gene are SEHNR and FQNEAQ (reference sequence). The CDR3 spans 15 residues. The ends were cut back, 1 base at V and 1 base at J, with 9 bases in the middle. The CDR3 DNA follows: TGTGCCAGCAGCTTAGATTTCCGGGGCACAGATACGCAGTATTTT. Translation gives CASSLDFRGTDTQYF.

The chain carries TRBV5-8 and TRBJ1-4, with 7 bases lining up with TRBD1. V was pared by 2 bases and J by 7 bases, with 11 bases of the junction left unmatched. CDR1 is SGHTS and CDR2 is YDEGEE in the germline V gene. The CDR3 totals 16 residues. The CDR3 coding sequence is TGTGCCAGCAGCTTAGGGGACAGCCGAAGGGGTGAAAAACTGTTTTTT. This codes for CASSLGDSRRGEKLFF. The complete variable domain, with remaining parts taken from reference TRBV5-8 and TRBJ1-4, reads EAGVTQSPTHLIKTRGQQATLRCSPISGHTSVYWYQQALGLGLQFLLWYDEGEERNRGNFPPRFSGRQFPNYSSELNVNALELEDSALYLCASSLGDSRRGEKLFFGSGTQLSVL.

This clonotype was counted ten times or more. V is TRBV27 and J is TRBJ2-2; D remains ambiguous. The CDR3 spans 12 residues. Trimming removed 5 bases from V and 3 bases from J, with 4 bases in between. The germline CDR1 and CDR2 sequences are MNHEY and SMNVEV (reference sequence). The CDR3 loop is CASSPHTGELFF. DNA of the CDR3: TGTGCCAGCAGTCCGCACACCGGGGAGCTGTTTTTT.

This clonotype turned up a few times. This sequence joins TRBV2 and TRBJ2-5; D is unclear. V lost 6 bases and J lost 9, with 14 bases in between. Per the germline V gene, CDR1 is SNHLY and CDR2 is FYNNEI. The CDR3 has 12 residues. CDR3 sequence: CASSENPAAQYF. CDR3 nucleotide sequence: TGTGCCAGCAGCGAAAATCCGGCGGCCCAGTACTTC.

J is TRBJ2-1 and V is TRBV28, with TRBD2 matching 7 bases. The V segment lost 5 bases and the J segment 8 bases; nucleotides outside the gene matches: 12. In germline, CDR1 is MDHEN, CDR2 SYDVKM. CDR3 length: 15 amino acids. CDR3 nucleotides: TGTGCCAGCAGTGTCCTGTCTAGCGGAGTGGATGAGCAGTTCTTC. Translating gives CASSVLSSGVDEQFF. Looking up the rest from reference TRBV28 and TRBJ2-1 gives the full variable domain: DVKVTQSSRYLVKRTGEKVFLECVQDMDHENMFWYRQDPGLGLRLIYFSYDVKMKEKGDIPEGYSVSREKKERFSLILESASTNQTSMYLCASSVLSSGVDEQFFGPGTRLTVL.

This chain links TRBV4-2 with TRBJ2-7; no clear D. The V gene lost 4 bases and the J gene lost 7 bases, with 20 bases spanning the gap. CDR3 length: 15 residues. The germline V gene has CDR1 LGHNA and CDR2 YNFKEQ. CDR3 region: CASSPGALTPSEQYF. CDR3 bases: TGTGCCAGCAGCCCTGGCGCTTTGACCCCTTCGGAGCAGTACTTC.

The V call is TRBV7-3, the J call TRBJ2-7, with TRBD1 matching 7 bases. The J segment lost 4 bases and the V segment lost 5 bases, leaving 5 bases of the junction unmatched. CDR3 length equals 13 residues. The germline gives CDR1 SGHTA, CDR2 FQGTGA. The DNA for the CDR3 is TGTGCCAGCAGCGTAAGACAGGGTTACGAGCAGTACTTC. It encodes CASSVRQGYEQYF.

This clonotype was counted a few times. V and J are TRBV7-6 and TRBJ2-7; D gene ambiguous. The ends were cut back, 7 bases at V and 0 bases at J, with 10 bases in the middle. The CDR3 loop spans 13 amino acids. From germline, CDR1 is SGHVS and CDR2 FNYEAQ. CDR3: CASTALNSYEQYF. The CDR3 DNA follows: TGTGCCAGCACGGCTCTCAACTCCTACGAGCAGTACTTC.

The chain employs TRBV29-1 and TRBJ2-7; no clear D gene. The CDR3 extends over 10 amino acids. Germline V gives CDR1 SQVTM, CDR2 ANQGSEA. Deletions cut 0 bases from V and 7 bases from J, with 4 bases between. This CDR3 is CSVEDGEQYF. In DNA form, the CDR3 reads TGCAGCGTTGAAGATGGGGAGCAGTACTTC.

This clonotype has a handful of counts. The V call is TRBV20-1, the J call TRBJ2-7; D unresolved. The V end lost 3 bases, the J end lost 2 bases, and 11 bases lay between the germline ends. The CDR3 runs 13 residues. Germline loops: CDR1 DFQATT, CDR2 SNEGSKA (reference sequence). This CDR3 reads CSASQVAPYEQYF. DNA of the CDR3: TGCAGTGCTAGTCAGGTGGCCCCCTACGAGCAGTACTTC.

This clonotype has only a few counts. In nucleotides, the CDR3 is TGCGCCAGCAGCCTACGGGCAGGGAATTTGAATGAGCAGTTCTTC. Translation: CASSLRAGNLNEQFF. The chain couples TRBV4-1 to TRBJ2-1; possibly TRBD1 for D (5 bases). Germline V lookup: CDR1 MGHRA, CDR2 YSYEKL. This CDR3 has 15 amino acids. Trimming removed 4 bases from V and 7 bases from J, with 17 bases in between.